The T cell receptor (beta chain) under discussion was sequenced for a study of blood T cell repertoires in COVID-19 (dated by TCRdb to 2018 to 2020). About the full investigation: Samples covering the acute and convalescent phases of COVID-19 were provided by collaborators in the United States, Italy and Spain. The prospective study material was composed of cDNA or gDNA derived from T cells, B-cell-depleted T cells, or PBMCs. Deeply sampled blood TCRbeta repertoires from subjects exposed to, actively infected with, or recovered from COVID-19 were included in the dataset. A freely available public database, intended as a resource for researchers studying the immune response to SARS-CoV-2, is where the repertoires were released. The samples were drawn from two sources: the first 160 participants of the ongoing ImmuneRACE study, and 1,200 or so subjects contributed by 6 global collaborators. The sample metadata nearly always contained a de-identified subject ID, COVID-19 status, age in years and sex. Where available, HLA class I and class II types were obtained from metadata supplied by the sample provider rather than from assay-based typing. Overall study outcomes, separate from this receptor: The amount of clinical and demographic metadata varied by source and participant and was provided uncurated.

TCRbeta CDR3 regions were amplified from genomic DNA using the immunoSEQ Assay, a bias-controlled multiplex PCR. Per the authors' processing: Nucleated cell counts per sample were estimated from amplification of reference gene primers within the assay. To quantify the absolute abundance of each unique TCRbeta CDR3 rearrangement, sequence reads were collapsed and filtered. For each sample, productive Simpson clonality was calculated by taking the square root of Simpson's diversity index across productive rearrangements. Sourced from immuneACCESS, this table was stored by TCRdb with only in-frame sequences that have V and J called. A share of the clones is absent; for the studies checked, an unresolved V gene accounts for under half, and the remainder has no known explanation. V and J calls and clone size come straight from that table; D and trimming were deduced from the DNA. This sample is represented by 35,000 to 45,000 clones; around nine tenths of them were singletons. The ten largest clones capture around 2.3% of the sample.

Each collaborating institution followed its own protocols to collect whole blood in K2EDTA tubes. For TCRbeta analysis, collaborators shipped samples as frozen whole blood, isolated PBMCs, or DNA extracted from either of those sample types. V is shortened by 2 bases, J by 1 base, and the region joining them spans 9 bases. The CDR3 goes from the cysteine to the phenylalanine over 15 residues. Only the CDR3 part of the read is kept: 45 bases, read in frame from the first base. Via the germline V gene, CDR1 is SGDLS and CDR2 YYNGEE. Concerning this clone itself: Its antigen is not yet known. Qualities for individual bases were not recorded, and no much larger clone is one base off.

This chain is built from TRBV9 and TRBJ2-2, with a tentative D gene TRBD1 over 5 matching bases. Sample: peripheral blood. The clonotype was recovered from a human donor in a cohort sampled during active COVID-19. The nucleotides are TGTGCCAGCAGCGTCGACAGCCTGAACACCGGGGAGCTGTTTTTT. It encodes CASSVDSLNTGELFF.